This entry features one T cell receptor (beta chain) sequence. Its antigen is not identified. Germline V gene data show CDR1 as KGHDR and CDR2 as SFDVKD. Trimming pared 0 bases from V and 6 bases from J, leaving 10 bases between. The CDR3 consists of 15 residues. This record comes from a study of T cell responses to AZD1222 COVID-19 vaccine. At the level of the study: Some second doses came at about 4 weeks and others at about 12 weeks; these were pooled.

Findings and caveats of the study: Only six individuals given AZD1222 were seropositive at baseline. Repertoire sampling happened only post peak T cell response. Receipt of two AZD1222 doses was followed by a rise in Spike-specific TCR breadth and depth.

Libraries were prepared by immunoSEQ multiplex PCR; TCRdb keeps only in-frame clonotypes and omits some of them. This table holds 65,000 to 90,000 clones, roughly nine tenths found once. The sequence was obtained from an adult in good health. This chain links TRBV24-1 with TRBJ1-4; weak D call: TRBD1 (6 bases). The sample in question was peripheral blood, obtained on day 0 of AZD1222 vaccination. CDR3 sequence (DNA): TGTGCCACCAGTGATTTGTCGGGGGCGGATGAAAAACTGTTTTTT. Protein: CATSDLSGADEKLFF.